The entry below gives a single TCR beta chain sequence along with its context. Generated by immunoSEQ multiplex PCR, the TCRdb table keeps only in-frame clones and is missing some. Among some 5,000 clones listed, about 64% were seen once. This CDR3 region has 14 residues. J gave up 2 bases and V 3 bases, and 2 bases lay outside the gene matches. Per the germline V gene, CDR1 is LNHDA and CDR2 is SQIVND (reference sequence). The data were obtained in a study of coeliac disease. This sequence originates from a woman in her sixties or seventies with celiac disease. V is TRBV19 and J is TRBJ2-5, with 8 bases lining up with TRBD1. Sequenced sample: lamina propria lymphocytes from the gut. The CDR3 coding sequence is TGTGCCAGTAGTATGGACAGGGCTCAAGAGACCCAGTACTTC. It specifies CASSMDRAQETQYF.